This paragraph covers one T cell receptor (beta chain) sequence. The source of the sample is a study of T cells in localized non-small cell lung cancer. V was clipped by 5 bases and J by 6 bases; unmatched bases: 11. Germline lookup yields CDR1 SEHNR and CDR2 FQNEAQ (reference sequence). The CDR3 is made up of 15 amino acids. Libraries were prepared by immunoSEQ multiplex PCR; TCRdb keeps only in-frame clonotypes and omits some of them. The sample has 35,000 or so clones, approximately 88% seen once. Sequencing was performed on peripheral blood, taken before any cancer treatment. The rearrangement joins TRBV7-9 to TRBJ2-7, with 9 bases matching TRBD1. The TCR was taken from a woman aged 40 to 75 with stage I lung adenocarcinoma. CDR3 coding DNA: TGTGCCAGCAGCGCAGAGACAGGGGGGTTCGCCGAGCAGTACTTC. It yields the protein CASSAETGGFAEQYF.